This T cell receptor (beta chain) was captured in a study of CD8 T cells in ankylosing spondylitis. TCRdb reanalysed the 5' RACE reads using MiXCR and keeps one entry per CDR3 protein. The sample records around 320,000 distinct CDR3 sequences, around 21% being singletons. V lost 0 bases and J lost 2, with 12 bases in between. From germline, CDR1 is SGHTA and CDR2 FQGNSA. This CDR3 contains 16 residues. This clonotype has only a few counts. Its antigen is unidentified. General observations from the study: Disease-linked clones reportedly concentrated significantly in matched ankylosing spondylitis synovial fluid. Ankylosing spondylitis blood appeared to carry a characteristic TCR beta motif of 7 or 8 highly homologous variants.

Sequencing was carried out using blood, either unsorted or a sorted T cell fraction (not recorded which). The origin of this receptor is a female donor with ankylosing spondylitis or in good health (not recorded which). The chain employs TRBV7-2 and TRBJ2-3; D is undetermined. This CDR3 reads CASSLAAQRDTDTQYF. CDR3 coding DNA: TGTGCCAGCAGCTTAGCGGCACAGAGAGACACAGATACGCAGTATTTT.